This T cell receptor (beta chain) appears in the sequencing data of a study of blood T cell repertoires in COVID-19. Turning to the study itself: T cells, B-cell-depleted T cells, or PBMCs supplied cDNA or gDNA.

Seattle's enrolled individuals joined amid active infection and were then monitored longitudinally. As processed by the authors: Amplification of reference gene primers was used by the study to estimate nucleated cell counts. Measured with immunoSEQ multiplex PCR; TCRdb has only the in-frame clones, and not every one. For V, J and clone size, that table is used; D and trimming come from the DNA. Of 70,000 to 90,000 clones in the sample, 86% were seen once. Sequenced material: peripheral blood. The origin of this receptor is a man older than 75 with COVID-19, enrolled during active disease.

This CDR3 reads CASSLVLSSYNSPLHF. CDR3 sequence (DNA): TGTGCCAGCAGCTTAGTCCTAAGCTCCTATAATTCACCCCTCCACTTT. The chain employs TRBV11-2 and TRBJ1-6; the D is unclear. Germline assignment: CDR1 SGHAT and CDR2 FQNNGV. V shed 1 base and J shed 0 bases, with 7 bases lying between them. The CDR3 runs 16 residues.